The source of this T cell receptor (beta chain) is a study of Ad26.COV2.S vaccination and SARS-CoV-2 variants. About the study: The donor participated in the COV1001 trial, in its Ad26.COV2.S arm. Administration of Ad26.COV2.S was intramuscular, either once or twice 56 days apart.

Germline assignment: CDR1 MNHEY and CDR2 SMNVEV (reference sequence). With 5 bases removed from V and 10 bases from J, the gap between germline ends came to 18 bases. CDR3 length: 14 amino acids. This table comes from immunoSEQ multiplex PCR, and its TCRdb copy is limited to in-frame clones, with some not included. The sample carries 450,000 to 550,000 clones, roughly nine tenths recorded once. Treatment described: over 15 received Ad26.COV2.S at low or high dose, single or two shots; about five received placebo; per-sample allocation not given. The samples were gathered on day 63 after the first injection of vaccine or placebo.

The rearrangement links TRBV27 to TRBJ2-1, with a possible D match to TRBD2 (6 bases). The receptor was derived from a person aged 18 to 65 who received the Ad26.COV2.S COVID-19 vaccine or a placebo. The sequences come from peripheral blood, collected in a trial of Ad26.COV2.S vaccine versus placebo. CDR3 coding DNA: TGTGCCAGCAGTGCCACCCGGGACTCCAACGAGCAGTTCTTC. Its protein is CASSATRDSNEQFF.